A single sample gave rise to the 30 T cell receptor beta chains below, sequenced in a study of CD8 T cells in Susac syndrome. About 0.5 to 1 ug RNA was reverse transcribed with random hexamers. Each CDR3 protein gets one entry after TCRdb re-called the immunoSEQ multiplex PCR reads with MiXCR. The sample yields some 190,000 distinct CDR3 sequences, over 85% seen once. The sample consisted of CD4+ T cells from PBMCs. The receptors stem from a human donor in good health.

CDR3 DNA sequence: TGTGCCAGCAGCCAAGATAGATTCGGACTAGTTAACGAGCAGTACTTC. As protein: CASSQDRFGLVNEQYF. V is TRBV14 and J is TRBJ2-7, with TRBD2 matching 7 bases. The CDR3 has 16 amino acids. From germline, CDR1 is SGHDN and CDR2 FVKESK. V lost 0 bases to trimming and J lost 5 bases; unmatched junction nucleotides: 10. Combining the CDR3 with reference TRBV14 and TRBJ2-7 gives the whole variable domain EAGVTQFPSHSVIEKGQTVTLRCDPISGHDNLYWYRRVMGKEIKFLLHFVKESKQDESGMPNNRFLAERTGGTYSTLKVQPAELEDSGVYFCASSQDRFGLVNEQYFGPGTRLTVT.

The chain links TRBV29-1 to TRBJ1-4; maybe TRBD1 (5 bases). The CDR3 is 12 amino acids. V lost 8 bases to trimming and J lost 6 bases, with 13 bases between them. Germline-derived CDR1 and CDR2 are SQVTM and ANQGSEA. CDR3 amino acids: CSFQGLDEKLFF. CDR3 nucleotides: TGCAGCTTTCAGGGCCTTGATGAAAAACTGTTTTTT.

The chain recombines TRBV20-1 with TRBJ2-3; either TRBD1 or TRBD2 may fit D (5 bases each). Trimming removed 5 bases at V and 6 bases at J, with 21 bases between. The germline gives CDR1 DFQATT, CDR2 SNEGSKA (reference sequence). CDR3 length: 15 amino acids. Here the CDR3 reads CSAPRDPIGTDTQYF. The DNA of the CDR3 is TGCAGTGCTCCCCGGGACCCTATCGGTACGGATACGCAGTATTTT.

The chain employs TRBV3-1 and TRBJ2-5; no definite D call. The CDR3 contains 12 residues. In germline, CDR1 is LGHDT, CDR2 YNNKEL (reference sequence). V was pared by 2 bases and J by 5 bases, with 6 bases between. DNA of the CDR3: TGTGCCAGCAGCCAACGTTCGGAGACCCAGTACTTC. Its translation is CASSQRSETQYF.

This chain joins TRBV29-1 and TRBJ2-7; TRBD2 is a possible D gene (7 bases). The CDR3 runs 13 residues. V shed 0 bases and J shed 9 bases, with 15 bases lying between them. Germline V gene lookup returns CDR1 SQVTM and CDR2 ANQGSEA. CDR3 in DNA: TGCAGCGTTGAAGACTCTGGGGGGGGCACGCAGTACTTC. Translation gives CSVEDSGGGTQYF.

The chain couples TRBV28 to TRBJ2-5; D remains unclear. The CDR3 runs 11 residues. CDR1 MDHEN and CDR2 SYDVKM come from the germline V gene. Trimming removed 10 bases at V and 0 bases at J, with 6 bases between. In DNA form, the CDR3 reads TGTGCCATCGCAGACCAAGAGACCCAGTACTTC. Translation gives CAIADQETQYF.

This rearrangement joins TRBV20-1 to TRBJ2-7, with 8 bases identical to TRBD1. The CDR3 length is 15 residues. Trimming at V came to 5 bases and at J to 6 bases, leaving 15 bases not matched to a gene. Per germline, CDR1 DFQATT and CDR2 SNEGSKA (reference sequence). CDR3 sequence: CSAVHPGTGWGEQYF. Here the CDR3 DNA reads TGCAGTGCTGTACATCCGGGGACAGGATGGGGCGAGCAGTACTTC.

This clonotype was observed a few times. The chain recombines TRBV7-3 with TRBJ2-5; D not certain. V lost 5 bases and J lost 2, with 9 bases in between. This CDR3 has 13 residues. CDR1 is SGHTA and CDR2 is FQGTGA in the germline V gene. CDR3 in amino acids: CASSRGPQETQYF. The DNA for the CDR3 is TGTGCCAGCAGCCGTGGGCCTCAAGAGACCCAGTACTTC.

The J gene is TRBJ2-1, the V gene TRBV28; 8 bases map to TRBD2. CDR1 is MDHEN and CDR2 is SYDVKM in the germline V gene. The CDR3 is 14 residues long. V lost 8 bases to trimming and J lost 8 bases; unmatched junction nucleotides: 11. The chain's CDR3 is CASLSGSDIDEQFF. The CDR3 DNA reads TGTGCCAGCCTCAGCGGGAGTGATATAGATGAGCAGTTCTTC.

The chain employs TRBV12-3 or TRBV12-4 and TRBJ2-4, with TRBD2 matching 7 bases. The CDR3 extends over 20 amino acids. J was trimmed by 6 bases and V by 3 bases; bases with no gene match: 23. CDR3 region: CASSLGRTSTTPREGNIQYF. CDR3 sequence (DNA): TGTGCCAGCAGTTTGGGAAGGACAAGCACTACCCCTAGGGAGGGAAACATTCAGTACTTC.

The gene calls are TRBV20-1 and TRBJ2-1; D is undetermined. V shed 1 base and J shed 6 bases, with 10 bases lying between them. This CDR3 region has 13 residues. From germline, CDR1 is DFQATT and CDR2 SNEGSKA (reference sequence). CDR3 nucleotides: TGCAGTGCTAGAGCCCCTGCGACCAATGAGCAGTTCTTC. Translation gives CSARAPATNEQFF.

V is TRBV5-1 and J is TRBJ2-5, with D unresolved. This CDR3 has 13 residues. V gave up 2 bases and J gave up 3 bases, with 8 bases separating them. Per germline, CDR1 SGHRS and CDR2 YFSETQ. The CDR3 loop is CASSFRSKETQYF. The CDR3 bases are TGCGCCAGCAGCTTTCGATCCAAAGAGACCCAGTACTTC.

V is TRBV9 and J is TRBJ1-5; D is perhaps TRBD1 (5 bases). V was pared by 2 bases and J by 0 bases, with 6 bases between. The V gene's germline CDR1 is SGDLS and CDR2 YYNGEE. The CDR3 has 14 amino acids. As DNA, the CDR3 is TGTGCCAGCAGCGTGACAGATAGCAATCAGCCCCAGCATTTT. This codes for CASSVTDSNQPQHF.

J is TRBJ1-1 and V is TRBV30; TRBD1 is a possible D gene (6 bases). Deletions cut 3 bases from V and 1 base from J, with 21 bases between. The CDR3 sequence is 17 residues long. Per the germline V gene, CDR1 is GTSNPN and CDR2 is SVGIG (reference sequence). The CDR3 DNA reads TGTGCCTGGAGGCAGATCGGGGGGGCCGCGCCGAACACTGAAGCTTTCTTT. It is translated as CAWRQIGGAAPNTEAFF.

The J gene is TRBJ1-2, the V gene TRBV29-1, with D possibly being TRBD1 (5 bases). The CDR3 length is 13 residues. The V gene's germline CDR1 is SQVTM and CDR2 ANQGSEA. Trimming pared 7 bases from V and 2 bases from J, leaving 14 bases between. The CDR3 here is CSATNYRNYGYTF. CDR3 DNA sequence: TGCAGCGCCACAAACTACAGGAACTATGGCTACACCTTC.

This chain links TRBV7-2 with TRBJ1-2; weak D call: TRBD1 (5 bases). The CDR3 runs to 13 residues. Germline V CDR1 and CDR2: SGHTA, FQGNSA. Trimming took off 4 bases at V and 3 bases at J, with 9 bases between the two ends. The CDR3: CASSSFRDYGYTF. The DNA of the CDR3 is TGTGCCAGCAGCTCCTTCAGGGACTATGGCTACACCTTC.

This rearrangement joins TRBV20-1 to TRBJ1-2; 7 nucleotides line up with TRBD1. The CDR3 sequence is 13 residues long. J gave up 8 bases and V 2 bases, and 8 bases lay outside the gene matches. Germline V lookup: CDR1 DFQATT, CDR2 SNEGSKA (reference sequence). CDR3 sequence (DNA): TGCAGTGCTAGACGACCGACAGGGCACGGCTACACCTTC. As protein: CSARRPTGHGYTF.

The chain couples TRBV6-5 to TRBJ2-1; D not certain. Germline values: CDR1 MNHEY, CDR2 SVGAGI. The ends were cut back, 5 bases at V and 7 bases at J, with 9 bases in the middle. This CDR3 region has 12 residues. In DNA form, the CDR3 reads TGTGCCAGCAGTGGAGATTCAAATGAGCAGTTCTTC. It yields the protein CASSGDSNEQFF.

The J gene is TRBJ1-5, the V gene TRBV15; D gene ambiguous. Germline V CDR1 and CDR2: LNHNV, YYDKDF (reference sequence). Trimming pared 5 bases from V and 6 bases from J, leaving 11 bases between. There are 13 residues in the CDR3. CDR3 bases: TGTGCCACCAGCCTTTGGTCGGCTCAGCCCCAGCATTTT. Protein sequence: CATSLWSAQPQHF.

The rearrangement links TRBV15 to TRBJ1-1; a possible D gene is TRBD1 (5 bases). V lost 8 bases and J 5 bases, leaving 15 bases between the germline ends. Germline-derived CDR1 and CDR2 are LNHNV and YYDKDF (reference sequence). There are 13 residues in the CDR3. The CDR3 sequence: CATSGWGRTEAFF. The CDR3 DNA reads as TGTGCCACCTCGGGCTGGGGCCGGACTGAAGCTTTCTTT.

This chain joins TRBV20-1 and TRBJ2-1; 12 bases fit TRBD2. Germline values: CDR1 DFQATT, CDR2 SNEGSKA (reference sequence). The CDR3 is 14 residues long. V shed 5 bases and J 9 bases; nucleotides not matched to a gene: 8. The CDR3 coding sequence is TGCAGTGCTCGTAGACTAGCGGGAGTTGGTGAGCAGTTCTTC. Translation gives CSARRLAGVGEQFF.

The genes are TRBV29-1 and TRBJ1-5, with D possibly being TRBD1 (6 bases). Trimming took off 3 bases at V and 3 bases at J, with 9 bases between the two ends. The germline CDR1 and CDR2 sequences are SQVTM and ANQGSEA. The CDR3 has 13 amino acids. The CDR3 region has the DNA TGCAGCGTTGATACAGGGCTCAATCAGCCCCAGCATTTT. Amino acid sequence: CSVDTGLNQPQHF. Full variable domain (rest looked up from reference TRBV29-1 and TRBJ1-5): SAVISQKPSRDICQRGTSLTIQCQVDSQVTMMFWYRQQPGQSLTLIATANQGSEATYESGFVIDKFPISRPNLTFSTLTVSNMSPEDSSIYLCSVDTGLNQPQHFGDGTRLSIL.

This chain uses TRBV20-1 with TRBJ1-1, with a weak D call TRBD1 (5 bases). The CDR3 has 14 residues. CDR1 and CDR2 (germline): DFQATT, SNEGSKA (reference sequence). The ends were cut back, 5 bases at V and 4 bases at J, with 17 bases in the middle. CDR3 sequence reads: CSAGRGRLATEAFF. The CDR3 DNA reads TGCAGTGCTGGGAGGGGCAGGTTGGCCACTGAAGCTTTCTTT.

The rearrangement links TRBV24-1 to TRBJ2-3; no definite D call. The germline gives CDR1 KGHDR, CDR2 SFDVKD. The CDR3 spans 11 residues. The V end was cut by 9 bases, the J end by 3 bases, with 6 bases between. CDR3 sequence (DNA): TGTGCCACCCCCCGTACAGATACGCAGTATTTT. Translated, it gives CATPRTDTQYF.

This chain connects TRBV24-1 to TRBJ2-1; 9 positions match TRBD2. The CDR3 runs 12 residues. V lost 5 bases and J lost 9; bases outside the gene matches: 1. Per the germline V gene, CDR1 is KGHDR and CDR2 is SFDVKD. The CDR3 reads CATSGGGAEQFF. DNA for the CDR3: TGTGCCACCAGTGGCGGGGGGGCTGAGCAGTTCTTC.

The V gene is TRBV29-1, the J gene TRBJ2-7; 12 bases map to TRBD2. The CDR3 length is 14 residues. CDR1 SQVTM and CDR2 ANQGSEA come from the germline V gene. Trimming took 5 bases from V and 2 from J; bases not matched to a gene: 4. The CDR3 coding sequence is TGCAGCGTTTCACTAGCGGGAGGACCCTACGAGCAGTACTTC. It yields the protein CSVSLAGGPYEQYF.

This clonotype occurred once. This chain uses TRBV29-1 with TRBJ2-1; 7 bases align to TRBD2. Germline V lookup: CDR1 SQVTM, CDR2 ANQGSEA. Trimming removed 7 bases from V and 7 bases from J; junction bases left unmatched: 13. This CDR3 spans 14 amino acids. Here the CDR3 DNA reads TGCAGCGGACGACTAGCCAGAGATCGGAATGAGCAGTTCTTC. Its protein product is CSGRLARDRNEQFF.

A single count supports this clonotype. This rearrangement joins TRBV9 to TRBJ2-7, with 12 bases matching TRBD1. The ends lost 0 bases at V and 4 bases at J; junction bases unmatched: 5. CDR1 and CDR2 (germline): SGDLS, YYNGEE. This CDR3 has 16 residues. The CDR3 region is CASSVGGTGGGYEQYF. The CDR3 nucleotides read TGTGCCAGCAGCGTAGGAGGGACAGGGGGCGGGTACGAGCAGTACTTC.

This chain links TRBV30 with TRBJ2-7, with D uncertain. This CDR3 has 14 residues. The germline V and J ends were trimmed by 0 bases and 5 bases, with 14 bases remaining between them. Germline-derived CDR1 and CDR2 are GTSNPN and SVGIG (reference sequence). Written as DNA, the CDR3 is TGTGCCTGGAGTGTATGGGCCGGAAGCCACGAGCAGTACTTC. It codes for CAWSVWAGSHEQYF.

The chain links TRBV30 to TRBJ2-7; D ambiguous. From germline, CDR1 is GTSNPN and CDR2 SVGIG (reference sequence). The CDR3 contains 12 residues. Trimming took 0 bases from V and 8 from J, leaving 11 bases between them. CDR3 protein: CAWSVQGQQQYF. The CDR3 region has the DNA TGTGCCTGGAGTGTACAAGGGCAGCAGCAGTACTTC.